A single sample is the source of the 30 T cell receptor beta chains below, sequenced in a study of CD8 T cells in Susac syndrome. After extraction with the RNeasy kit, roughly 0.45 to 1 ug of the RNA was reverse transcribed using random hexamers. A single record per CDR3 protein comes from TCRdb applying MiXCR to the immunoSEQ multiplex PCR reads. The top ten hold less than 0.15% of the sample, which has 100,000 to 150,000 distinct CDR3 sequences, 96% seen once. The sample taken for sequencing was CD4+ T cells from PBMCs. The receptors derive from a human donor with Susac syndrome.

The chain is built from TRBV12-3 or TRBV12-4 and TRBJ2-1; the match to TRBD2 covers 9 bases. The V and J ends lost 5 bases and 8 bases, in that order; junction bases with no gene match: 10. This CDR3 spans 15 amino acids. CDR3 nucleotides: TGTGCCAGCAGTCCCTCCGGACTAGCGATGGATGAGCAGTTCTTC. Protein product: CASSPSGLAMDEQFF.

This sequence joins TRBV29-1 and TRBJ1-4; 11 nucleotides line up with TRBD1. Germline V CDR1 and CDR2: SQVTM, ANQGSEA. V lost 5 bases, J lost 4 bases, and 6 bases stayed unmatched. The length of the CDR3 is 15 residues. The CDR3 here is CSVWDRGSGNEKLFF. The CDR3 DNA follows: TGCAGCGTTTGGGACAGGGGGTCTGGTAATGAAAAACTGTTTTTT.

This CDR3 reads CASRGHGGPSNQPQHF. Here the CDR3 DNA reads TGTGCCAGCAGGGGACACGGGGGGCCGAGCAATCAGCCCCAGCATTTT. This rearrangement joins TRBV2 to TRBJ1-5, with D possibly TRBD1 on 6 matching bases. CDR1 is SNHLY, CDR2 FYNNEI, per germline. The CDR3 runs to 16 residues. V lost 6 bases to trimming and J lost 1 base, with 16 bases between them.

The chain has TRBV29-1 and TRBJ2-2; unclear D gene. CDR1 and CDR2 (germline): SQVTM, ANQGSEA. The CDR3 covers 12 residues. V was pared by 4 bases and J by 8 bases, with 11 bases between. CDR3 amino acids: CSVALYGGELFF. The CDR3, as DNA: TGCAGCGTTGCCCTCTATGGAGGGGAGCTGTTTTTT.

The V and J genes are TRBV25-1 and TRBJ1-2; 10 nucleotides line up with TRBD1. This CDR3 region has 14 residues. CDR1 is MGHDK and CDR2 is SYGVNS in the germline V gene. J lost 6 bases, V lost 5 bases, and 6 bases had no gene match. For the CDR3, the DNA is TGTGCCAGCAGTAAAGGACAGGGGGTAGATGGCTACACCTTC. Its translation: CASSKGQGVDGYTF.

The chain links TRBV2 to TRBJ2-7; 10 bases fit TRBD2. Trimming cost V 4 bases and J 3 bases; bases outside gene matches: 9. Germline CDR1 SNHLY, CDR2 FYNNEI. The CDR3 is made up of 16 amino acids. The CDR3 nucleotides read TGTGCCAGCAGTGCCACCGGGACTAGCGTTTACTACGAGCAGTACTTC. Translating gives CASSATGTSVYYEQYF.

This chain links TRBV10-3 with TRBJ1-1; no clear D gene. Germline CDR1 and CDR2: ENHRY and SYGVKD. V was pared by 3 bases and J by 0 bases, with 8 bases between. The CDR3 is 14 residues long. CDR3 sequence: CAISDGVMNTEAFF. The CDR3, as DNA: TGTGCCATCAGTGATGGGGTAATGAACACTGAAGCTTTCTTT.

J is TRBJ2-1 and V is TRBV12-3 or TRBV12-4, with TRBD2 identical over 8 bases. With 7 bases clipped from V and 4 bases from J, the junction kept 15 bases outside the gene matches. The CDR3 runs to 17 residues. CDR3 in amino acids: CASTPRGAGAGYNEQFF. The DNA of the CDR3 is TGTGCCAGCACACCGAGGGGAGCGGGAGCAGGATACAATGAGCAGTTCTTC.

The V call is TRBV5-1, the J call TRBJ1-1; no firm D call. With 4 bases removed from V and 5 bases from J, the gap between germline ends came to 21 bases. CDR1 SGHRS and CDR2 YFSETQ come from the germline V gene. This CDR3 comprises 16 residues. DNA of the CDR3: TGCGCCAGCAGCCCGCCCGTCACACCCACGGGGACTGAAGCTTTCTTT. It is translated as CASSPPVTPTGTEAFF.

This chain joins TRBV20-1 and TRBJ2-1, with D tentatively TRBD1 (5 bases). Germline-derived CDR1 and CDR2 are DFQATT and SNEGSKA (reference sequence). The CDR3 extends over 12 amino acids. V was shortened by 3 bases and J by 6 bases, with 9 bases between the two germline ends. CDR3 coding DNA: TGCAGTGCTAGGGCACAGGTCAATGAGCAGTTCTTC. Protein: CSARAQVNEQFF.

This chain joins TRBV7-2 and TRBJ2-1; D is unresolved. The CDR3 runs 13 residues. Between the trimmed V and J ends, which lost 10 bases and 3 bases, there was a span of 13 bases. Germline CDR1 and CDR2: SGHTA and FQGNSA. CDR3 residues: CATKPDRYNEQFF. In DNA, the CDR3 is TGTGCCACCAAGCCCGACCGCTACAATGAGCAGTTCTTC.

The chain's CDR3 is CATSETGNYGYTF. The CDR3 DNA sequence: TGTGCCACCAGTGAGACAGGGAACTATGGCTACACCTTC. V gene TRBV24-1 combines with J gene TRBJ1-2; 7 nucleotides line up with TRBD1. This CDR3 has 13 amino acids. The V gene end was trimmed by 4 bases and the J gene end by 2 bases; junction bases not matched to a gene: 0. The germline gives CDR1 KGHDR, CDR2 SFDVKD.

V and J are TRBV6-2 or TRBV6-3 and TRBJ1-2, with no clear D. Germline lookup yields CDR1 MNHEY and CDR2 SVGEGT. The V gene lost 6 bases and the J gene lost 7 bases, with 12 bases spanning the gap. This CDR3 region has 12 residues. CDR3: CASRSGSPGYTF. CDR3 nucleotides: TGTGCCAGCAGATCGGGAAGCCCTGGCTACACCTTC.

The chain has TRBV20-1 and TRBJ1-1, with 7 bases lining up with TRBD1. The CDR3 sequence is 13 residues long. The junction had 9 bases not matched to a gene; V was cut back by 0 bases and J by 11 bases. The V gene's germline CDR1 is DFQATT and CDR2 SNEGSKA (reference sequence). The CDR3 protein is CSAREGGGSWAFF. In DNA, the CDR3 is TGCAGTGCTAGAGAGGGAGGGGGCAGTTGGGCTTTCTTT.

The CDR3 here is CASSKDWAGPQHF. CDR3 sequence (DNA): TGCGCCAGCAGCAAGGACTGGGCGGGCCCCCAGCATTTT. V and J are TRBV5-1 and TRBJ1-5, with D uncertain. V was pared by 4 bases and J by 10 bases, with 15 bases between. The CDR3 has 13 residues. Germline V gene sequence: CDR1 SGHRS, CDR2 YFSETQ. Looking up the rest from reference TRBV5-1 and TRBJ1-5 gives the full variable domain: KAGVTQTPRYLIKTRGQQVTLSCSPISGHRSVSWYQQTPGQGLQFLFEYFSETQRNKGNFPGRFSGRQFSNSRSEMNVSTLELGDSALYLCASSKDWAGPQHFGDGTRLSIL.

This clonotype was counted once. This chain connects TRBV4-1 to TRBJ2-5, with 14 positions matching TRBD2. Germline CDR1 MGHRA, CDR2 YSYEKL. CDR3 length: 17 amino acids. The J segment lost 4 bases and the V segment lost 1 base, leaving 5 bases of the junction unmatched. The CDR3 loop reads CASSQVRLAGGRETQYF. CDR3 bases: TGCGCCAGCAGCCAAGTCCGACTAGCGGGAGGGCGAGAGACCCAGTACTTC.

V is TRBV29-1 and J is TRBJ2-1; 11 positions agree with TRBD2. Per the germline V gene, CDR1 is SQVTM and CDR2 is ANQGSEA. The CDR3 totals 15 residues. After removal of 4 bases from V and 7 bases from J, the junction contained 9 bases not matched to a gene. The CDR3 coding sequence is TGCAGCGTTGCTCATAGACTAGCGGGGACAAATGAGCAGTTCTTC. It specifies CSVAHRLAGTNEQFF.

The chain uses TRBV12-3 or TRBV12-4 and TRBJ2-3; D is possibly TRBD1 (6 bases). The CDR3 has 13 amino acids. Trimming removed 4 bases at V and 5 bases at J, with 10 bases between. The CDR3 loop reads CASSWTAGDTQYF. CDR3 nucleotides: TGTGCCAGCAGTTGGACAGCAGGAGATACGCAGTATTTT.

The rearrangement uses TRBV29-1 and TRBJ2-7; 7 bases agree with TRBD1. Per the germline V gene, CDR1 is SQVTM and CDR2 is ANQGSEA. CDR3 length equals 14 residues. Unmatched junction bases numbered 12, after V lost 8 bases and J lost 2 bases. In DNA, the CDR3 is TGCAGCATATCCGGGACAGTAATCCCCTACGAGCAGTACTTC. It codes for CSISGTVIPYEQYF.

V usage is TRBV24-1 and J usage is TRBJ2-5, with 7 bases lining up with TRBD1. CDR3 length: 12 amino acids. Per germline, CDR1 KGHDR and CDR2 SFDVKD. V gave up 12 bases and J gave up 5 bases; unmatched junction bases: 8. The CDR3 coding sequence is TGTGCCGCTAATACAGGGGAGGAGACCCAGTACTTC. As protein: CAANTGEETQYF.

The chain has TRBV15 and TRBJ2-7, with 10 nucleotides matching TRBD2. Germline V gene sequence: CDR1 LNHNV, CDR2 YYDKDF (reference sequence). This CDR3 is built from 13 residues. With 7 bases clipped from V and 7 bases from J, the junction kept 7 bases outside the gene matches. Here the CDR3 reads CATTASGSGEQYF. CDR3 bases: TGTGCCACCACGGCTAGCGGGAGTGGTGAGCAGTACTTC.

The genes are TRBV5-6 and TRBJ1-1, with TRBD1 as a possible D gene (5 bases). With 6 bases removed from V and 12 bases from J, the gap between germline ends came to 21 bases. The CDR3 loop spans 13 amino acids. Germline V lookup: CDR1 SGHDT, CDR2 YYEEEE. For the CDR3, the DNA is TGTGCCAGCACCTTATACTGGGACTCAGGTACTTTCTTT. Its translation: CASTLYWDSGTFF.

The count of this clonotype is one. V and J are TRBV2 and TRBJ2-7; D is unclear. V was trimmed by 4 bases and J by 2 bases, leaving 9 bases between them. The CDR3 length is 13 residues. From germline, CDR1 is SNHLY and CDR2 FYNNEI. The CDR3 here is CASSGAVTYEQYF. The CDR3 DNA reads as TGTGCCAGCAGTGGTGCAGTCACCTACGAGCAGTACTTC. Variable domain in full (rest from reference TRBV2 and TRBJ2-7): EPEVTQTPSHQVTQMGQEVILRCVPISNHLYFYWYRQILGQKVEFLVSFYNNEISEKSEIFDDQFSVERPDGSNFTLKIRSTKLEDSAMYFCASSGAVTYEQYFGPGTRLTVT.

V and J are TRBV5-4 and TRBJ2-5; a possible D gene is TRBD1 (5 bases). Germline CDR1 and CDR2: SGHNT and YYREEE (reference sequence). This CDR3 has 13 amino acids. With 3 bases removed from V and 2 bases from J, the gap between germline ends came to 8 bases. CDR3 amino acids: CASSWTPQETQYF. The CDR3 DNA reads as TGTGCCAGCAGCTGGACACCTCAAGAGACCCAGTACTTC.

The CDR3 is CASSQDDRVGEQYF. For the CDR3, the DNA is TGCGCCAGCAGCCAAGATGACCGCGTCGGTGAGCAGTACTTC. The chain carries TRBV4-3 and TRBJ2-7, with D hard to call. V was clipped by 0 bases and J by 7 bases, with 13 bases between them. Germline assignment: CDR1 LGHNA and CDR2 YSLEER. CDR3 length: 14 amino acids.

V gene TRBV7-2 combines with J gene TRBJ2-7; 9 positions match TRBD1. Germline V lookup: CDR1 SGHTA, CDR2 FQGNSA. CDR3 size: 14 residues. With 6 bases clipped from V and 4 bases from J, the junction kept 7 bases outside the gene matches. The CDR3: CASSTGQGWYEQYF. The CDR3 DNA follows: TGTGCCAGCAGTACGGGACAGGGCTGGTACGAGCAGTACTTC.

Here the CDR3 DNA reads TGTGCCACCAGCAGGGGGCTAGCAACTAATGAAAAACTGTTTTTT. The encoded protein is CATSRGLATNEKLFF. The gene calls are TRBV15 and TRBJ1-4, with D possibly being TRBD1 (5 bases). Germline V gene lookup returns CDR1 LNHNV and CDR2 YYDKDF (reference sequence). With 3 bases removed from V and 0 bases from J, the gap between germline ends came to 8 bases. The CDR3 is 15 residues long.

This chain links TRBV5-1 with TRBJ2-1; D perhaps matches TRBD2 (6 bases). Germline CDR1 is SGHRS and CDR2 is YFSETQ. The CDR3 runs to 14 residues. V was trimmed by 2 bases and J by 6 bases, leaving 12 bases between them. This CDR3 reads CASSFRRAGNEQFF. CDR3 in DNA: TGCGCCAGCAGCTTCAGGAGGGCCGGCAATGAGCAGTTCTTC.

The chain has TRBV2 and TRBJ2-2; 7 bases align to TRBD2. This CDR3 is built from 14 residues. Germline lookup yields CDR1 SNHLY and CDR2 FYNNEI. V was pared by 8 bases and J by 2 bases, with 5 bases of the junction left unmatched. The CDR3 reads CASFASGNTGELFF. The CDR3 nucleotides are TGTGCCAGCTTTGCTAGCGGCAACACCGGGGAGCTGTTTTTT.

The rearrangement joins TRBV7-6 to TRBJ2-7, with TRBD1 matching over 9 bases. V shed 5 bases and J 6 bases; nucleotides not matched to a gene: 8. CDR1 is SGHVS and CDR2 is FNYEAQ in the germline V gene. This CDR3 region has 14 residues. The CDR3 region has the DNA TGTGCCAGCAGCCGGGACAGGGTTAATGGCGAGCAGTACTTC. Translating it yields CASSRDRVNGEQYF. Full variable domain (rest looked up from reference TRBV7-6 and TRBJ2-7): GAGVSQSPRYKVTKRGQDVALRCDPISGHVSLYWYRQALGQGPEFLTYFNYEAQQDKSGLPNDRFSAERPEGSISTLTIQRTEQRDSAMYRCASSRDRVNGEQYFGPGTRLTVT.